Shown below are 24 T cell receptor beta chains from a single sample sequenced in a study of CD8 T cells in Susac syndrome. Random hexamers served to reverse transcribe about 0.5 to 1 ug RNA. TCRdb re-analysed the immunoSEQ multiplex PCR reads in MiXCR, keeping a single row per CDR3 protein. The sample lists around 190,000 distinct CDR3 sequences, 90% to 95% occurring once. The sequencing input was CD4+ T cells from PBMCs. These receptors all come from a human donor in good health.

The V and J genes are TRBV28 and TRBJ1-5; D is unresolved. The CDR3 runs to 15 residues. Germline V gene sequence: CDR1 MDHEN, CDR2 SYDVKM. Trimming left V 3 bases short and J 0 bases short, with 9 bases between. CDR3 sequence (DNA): TGTGCCAGCAGTTTTTTCCAGACTAGCAATCAGCCCCAGCATTTT. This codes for CASSFFQTSNQPQHF.

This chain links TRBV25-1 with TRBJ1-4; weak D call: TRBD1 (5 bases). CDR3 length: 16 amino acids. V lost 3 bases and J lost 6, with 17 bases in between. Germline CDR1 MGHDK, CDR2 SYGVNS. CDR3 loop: CASSDQGGVGDEKLFF. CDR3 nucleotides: TGTGCCAGCAGTGATCAAGGAGGGGTCGGGGATGAAAAACTGTTTTTT.

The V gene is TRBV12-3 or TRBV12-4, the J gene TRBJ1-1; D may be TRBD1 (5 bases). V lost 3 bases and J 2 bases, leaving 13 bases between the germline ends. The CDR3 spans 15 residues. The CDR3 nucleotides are TGTGCCAGCAGTTTCGGAGGGACGAGAAACACTGAAGCTTTCTTT. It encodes CASSFGGTRNTEAFF.

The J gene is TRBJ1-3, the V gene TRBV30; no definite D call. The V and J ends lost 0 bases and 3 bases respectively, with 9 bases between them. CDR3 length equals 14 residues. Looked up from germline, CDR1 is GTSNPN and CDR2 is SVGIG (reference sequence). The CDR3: CAWSVRGNGNTIYF. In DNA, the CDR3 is TGTGCCTGGAGTGTACGAGGGAATGGAAACACCATATATTTT.

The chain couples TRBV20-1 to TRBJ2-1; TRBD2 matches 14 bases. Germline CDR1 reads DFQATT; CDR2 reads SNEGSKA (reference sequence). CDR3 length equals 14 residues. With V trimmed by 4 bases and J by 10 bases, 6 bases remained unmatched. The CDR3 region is CSATGTSGGWEQFF. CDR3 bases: TGCAGTGCTACCGGGACTAGCGGGGGCTGGGAGCAGTTCTTC.

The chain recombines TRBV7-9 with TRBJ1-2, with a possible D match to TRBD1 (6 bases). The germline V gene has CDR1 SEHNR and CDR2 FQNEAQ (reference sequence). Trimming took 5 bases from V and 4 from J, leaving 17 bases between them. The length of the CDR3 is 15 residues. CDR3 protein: CASSRGGGSGYGYTF. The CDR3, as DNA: TGTGCCAGCAGCCGAGGAGGGGGGTCTGGCTATGGCTACACCTTC.

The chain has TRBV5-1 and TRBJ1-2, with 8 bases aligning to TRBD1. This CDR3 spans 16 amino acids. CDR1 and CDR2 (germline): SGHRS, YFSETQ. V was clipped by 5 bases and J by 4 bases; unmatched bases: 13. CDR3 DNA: TGCGCCAGCAGATACGACAGGGGCTATGGCGGCTATGGCTACACCTTC. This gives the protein CASRYDRGYGGYGYTF.

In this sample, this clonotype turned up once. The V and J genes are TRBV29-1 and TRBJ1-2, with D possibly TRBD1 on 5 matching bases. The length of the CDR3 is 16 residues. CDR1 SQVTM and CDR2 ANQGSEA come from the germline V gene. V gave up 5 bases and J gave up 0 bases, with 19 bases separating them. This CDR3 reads CSVSLKDKPPNYGYTF. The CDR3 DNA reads TGCAGCGTTTCTCTCAAGGACAAACCACCTAACTATGGCTACACCTTC.

CDR3 residues: CAYSAGGTGELFF. CDR3 nucleotides: TGTGCCTACTCGGCAGGGGGCACCGGGGAGCTGTTTTTT. V and J are TRBV30 and TRBJ2-2; 7 nucleotides match TRBD1. Germline V gene sequence: CDR1 GTSNPN, CDR2 SVGIG (reference sequence). V dropped 7 bases and J dropped 4; count of bases not matched to a gene: 6. The CDR3 is 13 residues long. The full variable domain, in which reference TRBV30 and TRBJ2-2 provide the parts outside the CDR3, is SQTIHQWPATLVQPVGSPLSLECTVEGTSNPNLYWYRQAAGRGLQLLFYSVGIGQISSEVPQNLSASRPQDRQFILSSKKLLLSDSGFYLCAYSAGGTGELFFGEGSRLTVL.

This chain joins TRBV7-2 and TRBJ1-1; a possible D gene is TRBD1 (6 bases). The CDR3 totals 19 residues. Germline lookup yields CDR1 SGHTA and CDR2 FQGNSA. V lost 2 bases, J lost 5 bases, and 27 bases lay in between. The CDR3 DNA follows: TGTGCCAGCAGCTTAATGTTTAAACGGGGTTGGGGGGCAGGGACTGAAGCTTTCTTT. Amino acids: CASSLMFKRGWGAGTEAFF.

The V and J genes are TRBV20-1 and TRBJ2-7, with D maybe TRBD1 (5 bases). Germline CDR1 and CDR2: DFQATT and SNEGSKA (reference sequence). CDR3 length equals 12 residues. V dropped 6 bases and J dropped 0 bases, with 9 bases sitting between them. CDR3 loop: CSAYRFSYEQYF. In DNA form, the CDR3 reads TGCAGTGCATACAGGTTCTCCTACGAGCAGTACTTC.

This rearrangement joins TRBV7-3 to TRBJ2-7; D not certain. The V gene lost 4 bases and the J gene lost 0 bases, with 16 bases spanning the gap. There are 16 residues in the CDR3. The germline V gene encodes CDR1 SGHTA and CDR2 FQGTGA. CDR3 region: CASSSSPTPVSYEQYF. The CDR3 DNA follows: TGTGCCAGCAGCTCTTCTCCTACTCCCGTCTCCTACGAGCAGTACTTC.

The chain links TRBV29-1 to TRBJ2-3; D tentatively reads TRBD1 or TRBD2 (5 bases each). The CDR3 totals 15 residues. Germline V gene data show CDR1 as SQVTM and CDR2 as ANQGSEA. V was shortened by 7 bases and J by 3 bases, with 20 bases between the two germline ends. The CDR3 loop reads CSAGPGTALTDTQYF. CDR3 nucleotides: TGCAGCGCTGGCCCCGGGACGGCCTTAACAGATACGCAGTATTTT.

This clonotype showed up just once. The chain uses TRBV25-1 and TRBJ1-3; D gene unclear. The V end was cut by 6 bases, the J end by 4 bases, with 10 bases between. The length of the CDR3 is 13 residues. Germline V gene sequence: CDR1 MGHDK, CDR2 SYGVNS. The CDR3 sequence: CASSRAAGNTIYF. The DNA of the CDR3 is TGTGCCAGCAGCCGGGCAGCCGGAAACACCATATATTTT. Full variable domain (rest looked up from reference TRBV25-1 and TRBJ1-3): EADIYQTPRYLVIGTGKKITLECSQTMGHDKMYWYQQDPGMELHLIHYSYGVNSTEKGDLSSESTVSRIRTEHFPLTLESARPSHTSQYLCASSRAAGNTIYFGEGSWLTVV.

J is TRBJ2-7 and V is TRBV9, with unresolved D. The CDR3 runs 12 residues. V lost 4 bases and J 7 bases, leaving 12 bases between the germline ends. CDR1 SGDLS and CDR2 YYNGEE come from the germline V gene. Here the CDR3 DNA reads TGTGCCAGCAGCCTTAATTTTGGAGAGCAGTACTTC. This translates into CASSLNFGEQYF. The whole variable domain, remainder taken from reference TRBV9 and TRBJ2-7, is DSGVTQTPKHLITATGQRVTLRCSPRSGDLSVYWYQQSLDQGLQFLIQYYNGEERAKGNILERFSAQQFPDLHSELNLSSLELGDSALYFCASSLNFGEQYFGPGTRLTVT.

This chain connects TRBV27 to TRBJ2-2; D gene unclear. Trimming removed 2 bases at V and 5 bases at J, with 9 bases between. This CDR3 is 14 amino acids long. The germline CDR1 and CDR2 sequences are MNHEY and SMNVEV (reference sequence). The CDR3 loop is CASSLKWSTGELFF. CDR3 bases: TGTGCCAGCAGTTTAAAATGGAGTACCGGGGAGCTGTTTTTT.

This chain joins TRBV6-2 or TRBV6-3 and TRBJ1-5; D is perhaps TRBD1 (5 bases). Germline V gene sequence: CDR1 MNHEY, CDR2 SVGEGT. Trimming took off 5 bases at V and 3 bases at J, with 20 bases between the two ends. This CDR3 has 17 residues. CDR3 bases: TGTGCCAGCAGTGACCCGGGCCCTGGGGGTCCCAATCAGCCCCAGCATTTT. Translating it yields CASSDPGPGGPNQPQHF.

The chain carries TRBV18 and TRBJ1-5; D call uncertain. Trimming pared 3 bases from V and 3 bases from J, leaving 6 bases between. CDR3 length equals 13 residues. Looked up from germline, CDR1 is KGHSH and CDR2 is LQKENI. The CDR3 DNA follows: TGTGCCAGCTCACCTAAAGACAATCAGCCCCAGCATTTT. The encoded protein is CASSPKDNQPQHF.

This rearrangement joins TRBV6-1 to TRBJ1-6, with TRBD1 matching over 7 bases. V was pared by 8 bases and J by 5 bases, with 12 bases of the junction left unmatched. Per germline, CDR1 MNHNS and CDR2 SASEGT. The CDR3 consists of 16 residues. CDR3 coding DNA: TGTGCCAGCCGGATACATGACAGGGAAGATAATTCACCCCTCCACTTT. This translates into CASRIHDREDNSPLHF.

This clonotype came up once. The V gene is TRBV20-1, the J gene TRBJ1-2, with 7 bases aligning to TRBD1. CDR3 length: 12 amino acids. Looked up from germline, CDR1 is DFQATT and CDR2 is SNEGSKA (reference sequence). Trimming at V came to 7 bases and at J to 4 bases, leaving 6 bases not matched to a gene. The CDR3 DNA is TGCAGTGTAAACAGGGGAGTCTATGGCTACACCTTC. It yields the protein CSVNRGVYGYTF.

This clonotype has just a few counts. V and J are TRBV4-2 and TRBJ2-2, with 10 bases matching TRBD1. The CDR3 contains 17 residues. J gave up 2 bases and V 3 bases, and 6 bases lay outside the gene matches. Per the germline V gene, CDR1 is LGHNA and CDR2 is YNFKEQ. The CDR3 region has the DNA TGTGCCAGCAGCCAGCTGGGACAGGGGCTAAACACCGGGGAGCTGTTTTTT. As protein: CASSQLGQGLNTGELFF.

The CDR3 region has the DNA TGCGCCAGCAGTTCAGGAGATCTAGTTTTCCCAGATACGCAGTATTTT. Encoded protein: CASSSGDLVFPDTQYF. The chain links TRBV5-1 to TRBJ2-3; D call uncertain. The CDR3 runs to 16 residues. CDR1 and CDR2 (germline): SGHRS, YFSETQ. The germline V and J ends were trimmed by 5 bases and 4 bases, with 20 bases remaining between them. Full variable domain (remainder filled in from reference TRBV5-1 and TRBJ2-3): KAGVTQTPRYLIKTRGQQVTLSCSPISGHRSVSWYQQTPGQGLQFLFEYFSETQRNKGNFPGRFSGRQFSNSRSEMNVSTLELGDSALYLCASSSGDLVFPDTQYFGPGTRLTVL.

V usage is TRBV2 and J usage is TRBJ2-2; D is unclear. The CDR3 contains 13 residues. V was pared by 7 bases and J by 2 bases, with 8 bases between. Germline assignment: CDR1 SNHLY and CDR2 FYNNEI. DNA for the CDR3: TGTGCCAGCACAGTTGTCAACACCGGGGAGCTGTTTTTT. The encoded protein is CASTVVNTGELFF.

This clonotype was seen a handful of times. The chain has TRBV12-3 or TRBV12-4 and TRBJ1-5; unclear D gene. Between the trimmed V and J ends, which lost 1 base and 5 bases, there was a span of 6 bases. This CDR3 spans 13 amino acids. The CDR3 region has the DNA TGTGCCAGCAGTTTAGGGGTCGATCAGCCCCAGCATTTT. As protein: CASSLGVDQPQHF.